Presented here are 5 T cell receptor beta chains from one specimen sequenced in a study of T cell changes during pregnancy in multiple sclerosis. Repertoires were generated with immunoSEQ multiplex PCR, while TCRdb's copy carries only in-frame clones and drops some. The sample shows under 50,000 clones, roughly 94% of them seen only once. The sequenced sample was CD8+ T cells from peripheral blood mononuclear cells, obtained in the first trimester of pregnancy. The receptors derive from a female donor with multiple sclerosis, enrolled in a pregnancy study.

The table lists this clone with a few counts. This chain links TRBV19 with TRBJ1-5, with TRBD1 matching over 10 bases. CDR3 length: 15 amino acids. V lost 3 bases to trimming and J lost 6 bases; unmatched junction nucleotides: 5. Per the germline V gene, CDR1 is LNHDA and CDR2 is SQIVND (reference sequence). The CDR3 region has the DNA TGTGCCAGTAGTATGACAGGGGGCTGGGGTCAGCCCCAGCATTTT. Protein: CASSMTGGWGQPQHF.

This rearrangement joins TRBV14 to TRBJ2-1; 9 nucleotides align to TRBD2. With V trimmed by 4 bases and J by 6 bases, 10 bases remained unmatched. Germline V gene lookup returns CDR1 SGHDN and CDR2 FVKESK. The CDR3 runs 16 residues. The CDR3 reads CASSRSPSGETNEQFF. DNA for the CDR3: TGTGCCAGCAGCCGAAGCCCTAGCGGGGAAACCAATGAGCAGTTCTTC.

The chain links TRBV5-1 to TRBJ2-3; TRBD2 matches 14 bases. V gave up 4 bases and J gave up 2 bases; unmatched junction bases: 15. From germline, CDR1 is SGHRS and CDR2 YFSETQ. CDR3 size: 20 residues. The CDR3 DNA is TGCGCCAGCAGCGAGACTAGCGGGAGGGCCTTAGGCCGTTACACAGATACGCAGTATTTT. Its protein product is CASSETSGRALGRYTDTQYF.

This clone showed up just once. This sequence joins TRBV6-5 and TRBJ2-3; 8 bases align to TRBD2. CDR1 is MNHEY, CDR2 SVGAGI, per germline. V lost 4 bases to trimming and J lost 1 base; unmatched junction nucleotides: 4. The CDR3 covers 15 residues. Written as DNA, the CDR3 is TGTGCCAGCAGTTCGGGACTAGAGGGCACAGATACGCAGTATTTT. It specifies CASSSGLEGTDTQYF.

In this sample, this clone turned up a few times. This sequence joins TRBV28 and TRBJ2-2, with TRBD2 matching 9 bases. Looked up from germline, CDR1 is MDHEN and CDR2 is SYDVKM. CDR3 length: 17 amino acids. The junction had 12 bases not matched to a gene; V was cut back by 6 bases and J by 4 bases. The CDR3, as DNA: TGTGCCAGCAGCCTCCCGGGGGTAGCGGGAGCCACCGGGGAGCTGTTTTTT. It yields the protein CASSLPGVAGATGELFF.